This T cell receptor beta chain was sequenced for a study of shared clonotypes between healthy human individuals. The germline CDR1 and CDR2 sequences are MNHEY and SMNVEV (reference sequence). The CDR3 is 14 amino acids. Trimming removed 8 bases at V and 0 bases at J, with 11 bases between. Profiled with immunoSEQ multiplex PCR; TCRdb holds only in-frame clones, not every one. Here the sample spans about 2,100,000 clones, roughly 91% being singletons. Naive CD8 populations comprised CD45RO-negative cells positively selected for CCR7, excluding terminally differentiated effector memory CD45RA+ cells.

Material for sequencing was naive CD8+ T cells from PBMCs. This chain connects TRBV27 to TRBJ1-3; perhaps TRBD1 as D (6 bases). This receptor was taken from a man aged 18 to 30 in good health. Some clones in this sample may be carry-over from other donors' samples. The CDR3 nucleotides read TGTGCCAGCGGGACACAAGGCTCTGGAAACACCATATATTTT. As protein: CASGTQGSGNTIYF.